This TCR beta chain was sequenced for a study of blood T cell repertoires in COVID-19. Study information: Italy, Spain and the United States were the sources of the convalescent and acute COVID-19 samples.

Original analysis: Reference gene primer amplification gave estimated nucleated cell counts. Some clones are missing from TCRdb's copy, which holds only in-frame ones; the method was immunoSEQ multiplex PCR. Clone size and V and J calls were adopted from that table, with D and trimming inferred from the DNA. The sample lists about 110,000 clones, over 70% occurring once. The CDR3 totals 15 residues. V shed 0 bases and J 4 bases; nucleotides not matched to a gene: 2. Germline assignment: CDR1 SGHKS and CDR2 YYEKEE (reference sequence). This chain connects TRBV5-5 to TRBJ1-2; 11 bases are a match to TRBD1. Sequencing used peripheral blood. The source of this sequence is a man in his fifties or sixties with acute or convalescent COVID-19. CDR3 bases: TGTGCCAGCAGCTTGGCCGGGACAGGGGGCTATGGCTACACCTTC. This sequence encodes CASSLAGTGGYGYTF.